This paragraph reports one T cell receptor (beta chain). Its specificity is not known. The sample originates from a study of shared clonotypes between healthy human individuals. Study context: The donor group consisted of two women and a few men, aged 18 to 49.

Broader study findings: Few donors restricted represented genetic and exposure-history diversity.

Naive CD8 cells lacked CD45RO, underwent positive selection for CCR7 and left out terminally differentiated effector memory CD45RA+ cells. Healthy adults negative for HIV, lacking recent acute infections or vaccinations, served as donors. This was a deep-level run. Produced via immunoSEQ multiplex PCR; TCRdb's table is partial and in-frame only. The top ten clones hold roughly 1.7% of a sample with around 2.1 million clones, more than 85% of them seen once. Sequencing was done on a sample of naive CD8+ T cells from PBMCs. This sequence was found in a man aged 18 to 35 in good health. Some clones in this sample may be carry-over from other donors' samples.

CDR3 DNA sequence: TGTGCCAGTAGTATAAGGGAACGCGCTACTATCTACGAGCAGTACTTC. Encoded protein: CASSIRERATIYEQYF. V gene TRBV19 combines with J gene TRBJ2-7; no firm D call. The CDR3 runs to 16 residues. Trimming cost V 2 bases and J 3 bases, with 17 bases left between them. CDR1 is LNHDA, CDR2 SQIVND, per germline (reference sequence).